This T cell receptor (beta chain) was sequenced in a study of blood T cell repertoires in COVID-19. The wider study: Sites in the United States, Italy and Spain provided acute and convalescent COVID-19 samples. The analysed material was cDNA or gDNA that came from T cells, B-cell-depleted T cells, or PBMCs.

Clones were sequenced by immunoSEQ multiplex PCR, and TCRdb holds only the in-frame ones, with some missing. The table lists about 160,000 clones, more than 60% of them singletons. Germline assignment: CDR1 LGHDT and CDR2 YNNKEL (reference sequence). This CDR3 has 13 residues. Trimming shortened V by 0 bases and J by 6 bases, and 7 bases separated the two germline ends. The source is a man aged 60 to 75 with acute or convalescent COVID-19. The sample comprised peripheral blood. This chain joins TRBV3-1 (or the pseudogene TRBV3-2) and TRBJ2-3; D call uncertain. The CDR3 sequence: CASSQEGSDTQYF. The CDR3, as DNA: TGTGCCAGCAGCCAAGAAGGTAGCGATACGCAGTATTTT.